Detailed here is one TCR beta chain. No cognate antigen has been identified for it. No per-base quality is available; no much larger clone lies one base away. Here V drops 9 bases and J drops 7 bases, and the junction holds 6 bases not matched to any gene. Per the germline V gene, MDHEN is the CDR1 and SYDVKM is the CDR2. Reading from cysteine to phenylalanine, the CDR3 counts 13 amino acids. Solely the CDR3 DNA is kept, with 39 bases framed from the first base. The sample originates from a study of shared clonotypes between healthy human individuals (TCRdb year 2020). Regarding the study in general: The cohort comprised a couple of women and three men aged 18 to 49 years. For each donor, CD4 naive and CD4 memory were each run on three plates, CD8 naive on two plates, and CD8 memory on one plate. Libraries were prepared and TCR repertoires were sequenced by different laboratories using diverse techniques, in order to increase sequencing depth and limit assay-specific biases. The study deeply sequenced blood TCR repertoires of five healthy adults to estimate repertoire size and the extent of clonotype sharing between individuals. Per donor, leukapheresis produced somewhere between about 0.94 and 9.5 billion PBMCs. Study-level results and caveats: Clonotypes shared by all four sorted-subset donors showed higher generation probabilities than non-shared clonotypes. The genetic and exposure-history diversity represented was limited by the small number of donors. Pairwise subsampling indicated that sequencing depth was expected to affect the degree of clonotype sharing among donors. Larger estimated clonotype richness was generally found for naive subsets than for memory subsets. Sampling was restricted to blood, and TCR repertoires in tissue are likely to differ from TCR repertoires in blood. Approximately 4.8% of naive CD4, 3.5% of naive CD8, around 2.3% of memory CD4, and 0.4% of memory CD8 clonotypes were shared across a handful of donors. Incomplete sequencing was indicated by rarefaction of sorted-subset datasets, despite the large sequencing depth.

The donors were healthy, HIV-negative adults who had no recently reported acute infections or vaccinations. Every donor was a Caucasian adult living in Nashville, Tennessee, USA. CD4+ T cells were enriched by magnetic negative selection, after which naive cells were positively selected on CD45RA and the negative fraction was taken as the memory subset. Blood was obtained by leukapheresis, after which PBMCs were separated by Ficoll-Histopaque density gradient centrifugation and cryopreserved in liquid nitrogen vapor phase. Purity and quantity of every magnetically sorted T cell population were checked by analytical flow cytometry. Each sorted fraction had its genomic DNA isolated and then quantified by UV absorbance on a Nanodrop 2000c. Using the deep immunoSEQ assay, multiplex PCR amplified TCR CDR3 regions from genomic DNA. Extracted genomic DNA from each cell subset was spread evenly across all wells of several immunoSEQ 96-well plates, with each plate serving as a replicate. For sorted subsets, each replicate PCR was loaded with approximately 200 ng genomic DNA, equivalent to 25,000 to 35,000 T cell genomes. Purified libraries were quantified with a Qubit 3.0 fluorometer, sized on a Bioanalyzer 2100, and re-quantified with the KAPA Library Quantification kit. Every immunoSEQ 96-well plate was sequenced on a dedicated single-read 150-cycle Illumina NextSeq 550 flow cell. In the authors' own workflow: Because only junctional sequences without quality scores were contained in the immunoSEQ output, filtering matching that applied to full-length reads could not be performed. Sequences were annotated with PyIR, a Python wrapper for IgBLAST v1.9, using IMGT germline references to assign V/J genes and CDR3. Reads were removed for weak V/J assignments (E-value above 1e-6), missing CDR3, stop codons, out-of-frame junctions, or ambiguous translated residues. V3J clonotypes were defined by identical inferred V gene, J gene, and CDR3 amino acid sequence. Percentage overlap between repertoires was calculated by dividing the number of shared unique clonotypes by the size of the smaller repertoire. Repertoire richness was assessed with RTK rarefaction, the Chao1 estimator, and Recon v2.1 estimates of unobserved clonotypes. Generation probabilities for all TCRbeta clonotypes obtained by the gDNA method from several donors were computed using OLGA. This immuneACCESS table, as held by TCRdb, lists in-frame sequences with V and J called but not all clones. Of the missing ones, under half trace to an unresolved V gene in checked studies; the others have no known cause. V, J and clone size are those of that table, while D and trimming were read from the DNA. The sample table shows some 2,400,000 clones, and under 97% are seen once. Roughly 0.13% of the sample lies in the top ten.

Source material: naive CD4+ T cells sorted from blood. The cell subset or site label corresponds to: CD45RA+ positively selected. The source of this sequence is a man aged 18 to 29 in good health. The chain was built from TRBV28 and TRBJ1-2; 12 middle bases align to TRBD1. For the CDR3, the sequence is CASGTGGEIGYTF. The sequence in DNA is TGTGCCAGTGGGACAGGGGGCGAAATTGGCTACACCTTC.